This T cell receptor beta chain was identified during a study of cytomegalovirus exposure and HLA in healthy donors. PCR amplification relied on 60 Vbeta primers (plus 13 Jbeta primers). Repertoires were generated with immunoSEQ multiplex PCR, while TCRdb's copy carries only in-frame clones and drops some. The table has 150,000 to 200,000 clones, approximately 59% seen once. Trimming cost V 5 bases and J 4 bases, with 11 bases left between them. The CDR3 covers 13 residues. Germline V lookup: CDR1 LNHDA, CDR2 SQIVND (reference sequence). Sequencing was performed on PBMCs. V gene TRBV19 combines with J gene TRBJ1-1, with D possibly matching TRBD1 (6 bases). This TCR came from a man aged 40-50 years in good health and CMV-seronegative. The CDR3 reads CASSQGTGTEAFF. Written as DNA, the CDR3 is TGTGCCAGTAGTCAGGGGACCGGCACTGAAGCTTTCTTT.